A selection of T cell receptor beta chains follows, all from one sample in a study of blood T cell repertoires in COVID-19. Only in-frame clones appear in the TCRdb table, and some are missing; sequencing was by immunoSEQ multiplex PCR. The sample has approximately 330,000 clones, approximately 86% seen once. Sequenced material: PBMCs or T cells enriched from blood (not recorded which). The receptor source for this set is a woman in her thirties or forties with acute COVID-19. The CDR3 runs from the conserved cysteine through the conserved F or W. Each record gives: V gene, J gene, D gene, clone size, CDR3 DNA, CDR3 protein. A D gene is named only where the DNA matches it firmly. The size field is filled for only some rows; it gives once, few, many or a size class.

>TRBV7-2|TRBJ1-1|TRBD1|.
TGTGCCAGCAGCCCATGGACAGGGAACACTGAAGCTTTCTTT
CASSPWTGNTEAFF
>TRBV5-4|TRBJ1-2|TRBD1|few
TGTGCCAGCAGCTTGGAGGGGGCGGATGGCTACACCTTC
CASSLEGADGYTF
>TRBV5-1|TRBJ2-5|.|.
TGCGCCAGCAGCTTGGGACAGGGAGGTGAGACCCAGTACTTC
CASSLGQGGETQYF
>TRBV24-1|TRBJ2-5|TRBD1|.
TGTGCCACCAGTGCCGCCGGGACAGGGAAAGAGACCCAGTACTTC
CATSAAGTGKETQYF
>TRBV7-9|TRBJ1-1|.|.
TGTGCCAGCAGCCCCCCCCACTTGTCAGCTTTCTTT
CASSPPHLSAFF
>TRBV10-3|TRBJ1-1|.|.
TGTGCCATCGGGGCGGTGAACACTGAAGCTTTCTTT
CAIGAVNTEAFF
>TRBV29-1|TRBJ1-2|TRBD1|.
TGCAGCGTAGAGGACAGGGGTGGCTATGGCTACACCTTC
CSVEDRGGYGYTF
>TRBV5-6|TRBJ2-1|TRBD2|.
TGTGCCAGCAGCCCGGGAGGCAGCTCCTACAATGAGCAGTTCTTC
CASSPGGSSYNEQFF
>TRBV4-2|TRBJ1-6|.|.
TGTGCCAGCAGCCAAGAAGGAGGGGATAATTCACCCCTCCACTTT
CASSQEGGDNSPLHF
>TRBV15|TRBJ1-1|.|.
TGTGCCACCAGCAGTGAGGACACTGAAGCTTTCTTT
CATSSEDTEAFF
>TRBV2|TRBJ2-3|.|.
TGTGCCAGCAGACCTACAGTTAACACAGATACGCAGTATTTT
CASRPTVNTDTQYF
>TRBV19|TRBJ1-1|.|.
TGTGCCAGTAGTATGGACAGTCTGACTTTCAACACTGAAGCTTTCTTT
CASSMDSLTFNTEAFF
>TRBV28|TRBJ2-1|TRBD2|.
TGTGCCAGCAGTTCCCCTCAGAGACTAGCGGGAGGAAATGAGCAGTTCTTC
CASSSPQRLAGGNEQFF
>TRBV7-9|TRBJ2-4|.|.
TGTGCCAGCAGCTTAGGGACAGCGATAGACATTCAGTACTTC
CASSLGTAIDIQYF